Below are 8 T cell receptor beta chains sequenced from a single sample in a study of cytomegalovirus exposure and HLA in healthy donors. Measured with immunoSEQ multiplex PCR; TCRdb has only the in-frame clones, and not every one. This sample carries fewer than 350,000 clones, approximately 87% of them seen once, and the ten largest clones take roughly 1%. Sequencing was performed on PBMCs. The receptors come from a woman under 30 in good health and CMV-seronegative.

This chain links TRBV15 with TRBJ1-1; no clear D. With 5 bases removed from V and 5 bases from J, the gap between germline ends came to 15 bases. The CDR3 length is 14 residues. The germline CDR1 and CDR2 sequences are LNHNV and YYDKDF (reference sequence). The CDR3 sequence is CATSPPGSGTEAFF. CDR3 sequence (DNA): TGTGCCACCAGCCCCCCGGGGTCTGGGACTGAAGCTTTCTTT.

This chain links TRBV28 with TRBJ2-5; TRBD1 matches at 10 bases. Germline V CDR1 and CDR2: MDHEN, SYDVKM. Germline trimming cut 6 bases from V and 3 bases from J; bases unmatched to any gene: 10. The CDR3 runs 16 residues. The CDR3 loop is CASRLQGTGAKETQYF. CDR3 in DNA: TGTGCCAGCAGACTCCAAGGGACAGGGGCGAAAGAGACCCAGTACTTC.

The genes are TRBV25-1 and TRBJ2-3; 12 bases line up with TRBD2. The CDR3 length is 18 residues. V lost 5 bases and J lost 3; bases outside the gene matches: 12. Germline assignment: CDR1 MGHDK and CDR2 SYGVNS. The CDR3 spells CASSKTSGRRGVTDTQYF. CDR3 in DNA: TGTGCCAGCAGTAAAACTAGCGGGAGGAGGGGTGTAACAGATACGCAGTATTTT.

The V gene is TRBV28, the J gene TRBJ2-1; unclear D gene. This CDR3 is built from 12 residues. CDR1 and CDR2 (germline): MDHEN, SYDVKM. Trimming took 4 bases from V and 3 from J, leaving 4 bases between them. CDR3 loop: CASSSYYNEQFF. For the CDR3, the DNA is TGTGCCAGCAGTTCCTACTACAATGAGCAGTTCTTC.

This sequence joins TRBV7-9 and TRBJ2-2, with 10 bases that match TRBD2. V dropped 1 base and J dropped 6; count of bases not matched to a gene: 11. In germline, CDR1 is SEHNR, CDR2 FQNEAQ (reference sequence). The CDR3 spans 18 residues. The CDR3: CASSLGSPLAGDAGELFF. The CDR3 DNA sequence: TGTGCCAGCAGCTTAGGGTCGCCGCTAGCGGGAGATGCCGGGGAGCTGTTTTTT.

V is TRBV28 and J is TRBJ1-2; TRBD1 is a possible D gene (5 bases). There are 15 residues in the CDR3. V was clipped by 2 bases and J by 5 bases, with 15 bases between them. The germline CDR1 and CDR2 sequences are MDHEN and SYDVKM. The CDR3 DNA is TGTGCCAGCAGTTTAAGTGGCAGGGTGAGGTATGGCTACACCTTC. It yields the protein CASSLSGRVRYGYTF.

The chain joins TRBV28 to TRBJ2-2; D may be TRBD1 (6 bases). V was shortened by 1 base and J by 3 bases, with 15 bases between the two germline ends. The V gene's germline CDR1 is MDHEN and CDR2 SYDVKM. The CDR3 is 17 amino acids. The CDR3 DNA is TGTGCCAGCAGTTTATATCAGGGGCTGGCGGACACCGGGGAGCTGTTTTTT. Amino acids: CASSLYQGLADTGELFF.

V is TRBV5-6 and J is TRBJ2-1, with 9 bases identical to TRBD2. The CDR3 contains 17 residues. CDR1 SGHDT and CDR2 YYEEEE come from the germline V gene. V dropped 2 bases and J dropped 4; count of bases not matched to a gene: 10. As DNA, the CDR3 is TGTGCCAGCAGCTTACCGGTTAGCGGGAGTAGGTACAATGAGCAGTTCTTC. Translation: CASSLPVSGSRYNEQFF.